One sample yielded the 5 T cell receptor beta chains listed below, sequenced in a study of patients and donors after allogeneic stem cell transplantation. MiXCR was run by TCRdb on the RT-PCR reads, yielding one entry per CDR3 protein. Here the sample spans about a million distinct CDR3 sequences, more than 15% being singletons. Sequencing was carried out using blood, either unsorted or a sorted T cell fraction (not recorded which). All receptors come from a human donor who was either an allogeneic HSCT recipient or a stem cell or donor lymphocyte infusion donor (not recorded which). It is not recorded whose cells these are; they may come from a transplant donor.

The gene calls are TRBV4-2 and TRBJ2-6; D remains ambiguous. V was shortened by 0 bases and J by 13 bases, with 10 bases between the two germline ends. This CDR3 is 13 amino acids long. Germline values: CDR1 LGHNA, CDR2 YNFKEQ. The DNA of the CDR3 is TGTGCCAGCAGCCAAGATCCGCTAGGAGTCCTGACTTTC. It yields the protein CASSQDPLGVLTF.

This clonotype appeared a few times. The chain links TRBV20-1 to TRBJ2-1, with 10 bases that match TRBD2. This CDR3 region has 15 residues. Germline CDR1 is DFQATT and CDR2 is SNEGSKA (reference sequence). V shed 6 bases and J 8 bases; nucleotides not matched to a gene: 13. CDR3 in amino acids: CSATSSGSRDDEQFF. The CDR3 nucleotides are TGCAGTGCAACTTCTAGCGGGAGTAGGGACGATGAGCAGTTCTTC.

The genes are TRBV6-1 and TRBJ1-4, with TRBD1 as a possible D gene (5 bases). Germline V lookup: CDR1 MNHNS, CDR2 SASEGT. The CDR3 extends over 14 amino acids. V dropped 1 base and J dropped 8 bases, with 11 bases sitting between them. This chain's CDR3 is CASSEGGAGEKLFF. CDR3 nucleotides: TGTGCCAGCAGTGAAGGAGGGGCAGGGGAAAAACTGTTTTTT.

This clonotype was observed a handful of times. The rearrangement joins TRBV12-3 or TRBV12-4 to TRBJ1-1; 11 nucleotides align to TRBD1. The CDR3 has 18 amino acids. Trimming removed 0 bases from V and 5 bases from J; junction bases left unmatched: 11. The DNA for the CDR3 is TGTGCCAGCAGTTTAGCGCTTGTGGACAGGGGGCGACGAACTGAAGCTTTCTTT. It yields the protein CASSLALVDRGRRTEAFF.

This chain joins TRBV9 and TRBJ2-2; possible D gene TRBD2, 7 bases. Germline V gene data show CDR1 as SGDLS and CDR2 as YYNGEE. The CDR3 totals 17 residues. V was cut by 4 bases and J by 9 bases, with 25 bases left in between. The chain's CDR3 is CASSPRGGSTPLRELFF. DNA of the CDR3: TGTGCCAGCAGCCCAAGGGGGGGTTCAACGCCCCTGCGGGAGCTGTTTTTT.